The rows below give T cell receptor beta chains drawn from one sample of a study of T cells in localized non-small cell lung cancer. Using immunoSEQ multiplex PCR, the repertoire was profiled, and TCRdb retains in-frame clones only, with some absent. The data show about 48,000 clones, roughly 77% seen once. The sequencing here drew on peripheral blood, taken before any cancer treatment. All receptors come from a man aged 35-75 years with stage I squamous cell lung carcinoma. CDR3s include the opening cysteine and the closing phenylalanine or tryptophan. A D gene is named only where the DNA matches it firmly. Clone size is given for some rows only: seen once, a few or many times, or a class if the clone is expanded.

j_gene: TRBJ1-4; d_gene: .; abundance: .; v_gene: TRBV4-3; CDR3aa: CASSQSRTVGEKLFF; CDR3nt: TGCGCCAGCAGCCAATCCCGGACCGTTGGTGAAAAACTGTTTTTT
j_gene: TRBJ1-5; d_gene: TRBD1; abundance: many; v_gene: TRBV19; CDR3aa: CASIDRGQDNQPQHF; CDR3nt: TGTGCCAGTATAGACAGGGGGCAAGACAATCAGCCCCAGCATTTT
j_gene: TRBJ1-5; d_gene: TRBD1; abundance: .; v_gene: TRBV5-5; CDR3aa: CASSLAPAGQGNQPQHF; CDR3nt: TGTGCCAGCAGCTTGGCCCCGGCCGGACAGGGGAATCAGCCCCAGCATTTT
j_gene: TRBJ2-1; d_gene: TRBD2; abundance: once; v_gene: TRBV27; CDR3aa: CASSLFAGAYNEQFF; CDR3nt: TGTGCCAGCAGTTTATTTGCGGGAGCTTACAATGAGCAGTTCTTC
j_gene: TRBJ2-3; d_gene: TRBD2; abundance: once; v_gene: TRBV28; CDR3aa: CASSPTSGGAGDTQYF; CDR3nt: TGTGCCAGCAGCCCTACTAGCGGGGGGGCAGGGGATACGCAGTATTTT
j_gene: TRBJ1-3; d_gene: .; abundance: few; v_gene: TRBV14; CDR3aa: CASSPLGPSSGNTIYF; CDR3nt: TGTGCCAGCAGCCCCCTAGGGCCGTCCTCTGGAAACACCATATATTTT
j_gene: TRBJ2-6; d_gene: .; abundance: .; v_gene: TRBV18; CDR3aa: CASSPPFERTRANVLTF; CDR3nt: TGTGCCAGCTCACCACCCTTCGAAAGAACAAGGGCCAACGTCCTGACTTTC
j_gene: TRBJ1-3; d_gene: TRBD1; abundance: .; v_gene: TRBV2; CDR3aa: CASRGGTGSSGNTIYF; CDR3nt: TGTGCCAGCAGGGGCGGGACAGGGAGCTCTGGAAACACCATATATTTT
j_gene: TRBJ2-4; d_gene: TRBD1; abundance: once; v_gene: TRBV7-9; CDR3aa: CASSPPAGQGGNIQYF; CDR3nt: TGTGCCAGCAGCCCTCCAGCCGGACAGGGTGGTAACATTCAGTACTTC
j_gene: TRBJ1-1; d_gene: TRBD1; abundance: few; v_gene: TRBV7-9; CDR3aa: CASSATGATEAFF; CDR3nt: TGTGCCAGCAGCGCTACAGGGGCGACTGAAGCTTTCTTT
j_gene: TRBJ2-7; d_gene: TRBD1; abundance: .; v_gene: TRBV11-1; CDR3aa: CASSLGQGDFYEQYF; CDR3nt: TGTGCCAGCAGCTTAGGACAGGGGGATTTCTACGAGCAGTACTTC
j_gene: TRBJ2-1; d_gene: TRBD2; abundance: .; v_gene: TRBV18; CDR3aa: CASSPIAGGPVYNEQFF; CDR3nt: TGTGCCAGCTCACCAATAGCGGGGGGGCCGGTCTACAATGAGCAGTTCTTC
j_gene: TRBJ1-1; d_gene: .; abundance: .; v_gene: TRBV2; CDR3aa: CASSEDRYTEAFF; CDR3nt: TGTGCCAGCAGTGAAGATAGGTACACTGAAGCTTTCTTT
j_gene: TRBJ2-7; d_gene: TRBD2; abundance: .; v_gene: TRBV10-2; CDR3aa: CASRIGLAGAGEQYF; CDR3nt: TGCGCCAGCAGAATCGGACTAGCGGGGGCAGGGGAGCAGTACTTC
j_gene: TRBJ2-3; d_gene: TRBD2; abundance: .; v_gene: TRBV4-1; CDR3aa: CASSPLAGRSTDTQYF; CDR3nt: TGCGCCAGCAGCCCATTAGCGGGGCGAAGCACAGATACGCAGTATTTT
j_gene: TRBJ1-1; d_gene: .; abundance: .; v_gene: TRBV7-9; CDR3aa: CASSAMNTEAFF; CDR3nt: TGTGCCAGCAGTGCCATGAACACTGAAGCTTTCTTT
j_gene: TRBJ1-1; d_gene: TRBD1; abundance: .; v_gene: TRBV5-4; CDR3aa: CAGIQGTEAFF; CDR3nt: TGTGCAGGTATACAGGGGACTGAAGCTTTCTTT
j_gene: TRBJ1-6; d_gene: .; abundance: .; v_gene: TRBV4-1; CDR3aa: CASSQADIRGSPLHF; CDR3nt: TGCGCCAGCAGCCAAGCCGACATTAGAGGTTCACCCCTCCACTTT
j_gene: TRBJ2-2; d_gene: TRBD1; abundance: .; v_gene: TRBV19; CDR3aa: CASSPGGSTGELFF; CDR3nt: TGTGCCAGTAGTCCAGGGGGATCAACCGGGGAGCTGTTTTTT
j_gene: TRBJ2-3; d_gene: .; abundance: .; v_gene: TRBV5-1; CDR3aa: CASSSPTLDTQYF; CDR3nt: TGCGCCAGCAGCTCCCCCACTCTGGATACGCAGTATTTT
j_gene: TRBJ2-5; d_gene: .; abundance: once; v_gene: TRBV7-9; CDR3aa: CASSLVGGETQYF; CDR3nt: TGTGCCAGCAGCTTAGTTGGTGGCGAGACCCAGTACTTC
j_gene: TRBJ2-3; d_gene: .; abundance: .; v_gene: TRBV6-1; CDR3aa: CASSVGSLADTQYF; CDR3nt: TGTGCCAGCAGTGTAGGGTCTTTGGCAGATACGCAGTATTTT
j_gene: TRBJ1-1; d_gene: TRBD1; abundance: .; v_gene: TRBV7-9; CDR3aa: CASSLTGQGLNTEAFF; CDR3nt: TGTGCCAGCAGCTTGACCGGACAGGGACTCAACACTGAAGCTTTCTTT
j_gene: TRBJ1-5; d_gene: TRBD1; abundance: .; v_gene: TRBV28; CDR3aa: CASSPPGQDSYGNQPQHF; CDR3nt: TGTGCCAGCAGTCCTCCGGGACAGGACTCATACGGCAATCAGCCCCAGCATTTT
j_gene: TRBJ2-1; d_gene: .; abundance: .; v_gene: TRBV28; CDR3aa: CASEPLSRAGYNNEQFF; CDR3nt: TGTGCCAGTGAACCCCTTAGCAGGGCAGGATATAACAATGAGCAGTTCTTC
j_gene: TRBJ2-1; d_gene: .; abundance: .; v_gene: TRBV6-6; CDR3aa: CASRSSGTLYNEQFF; CDR3nt: TGTGCCAGCAGGAGCTCCGGGACACTTTACAATGAGCAGTTCTTC
j_gene: TRBJ2-3; d_gene: TRBD1; abundance: .; v_gene: TRBV27; CDR3aa: CASSSGQGSDTQYF; CDR3nt: TGTGCCAGCAGTTCGGGACAGGGTTCAGATACGCAGTATTTT
j_gene: TRBJ2-7; d_gene: TRBD1; abundance: .; v_gene: TRBV4-2; CDR3aa: CASSQDLTGPYEQYF; CDR3nt: TGTGCCAGCAGCCAAGACCTGACAGGGCCCTACGAGCAGTACTTC
j_gene: TRBJ1-4; d_gene: .; abundance: once; v_gene: TRBV7-9; CDR3aa: CASSLGYGTNEKLFF; CDR3nt: TGTGCCAGCAGCTTAGGCTACGGTACTAATGAAAAACTGTTTTTT
j_gene: TRBJ1-5; d_gene: TRBD1; abundance: .; v_gene: TRBV7-9; CDR3aa: CASSHSGQGAYQPQHF; CDR3nt: TGTGCCAGCAGCCACTCAGGACAGGGGGCTTATCAGCCCCAGCATTTT
j_gene: TRBJ1-1; d_gene: .; abundance: .; v_gene: TRBV30; CDR3aa: CAWSRRGSGSTEAFF; CDR3nt: TGTGCCTGGAGTCGCCGGGGCAGCGGAAGCACTGAAGCTTTCTTT
j_gene: TRBJ2-7; d_gene: .; abundance: .; v_gene: TRBV27; CDR3aa: CASSSNRVEQYF; CDR3nt: TGTGCCAGCAGTTCCAACAGGGTCGAGCAGTACTTC
j_gene: TRBJ2-1; d_gene: .; abundance: once; v_gene: TRBV29-1; CDR3aa: CSVMGQFGNEQFF; CDR3nt: TGCAGCGTGATGGGGCAGTTCGGGAATGAGCAGTTCTTC
j_gene: TRBJ2-5; d_gene: .; abundance: .; v_gene: TRBV6-5; CDR3aa: CASRRGVQETQYF; CDR3nt: TGTGCCAGCAGGAGGGGGGTTCAAGAGACCCAGTACTTC
j_gene: TRBJ2-1; d_gene: TRBD2; abundance: .; v_gene: TRBV18; CDR3aa: CASSVMGTSGVEQFF; CDR3nt: TGTGCCAGCTCAGTTATGGGGACTAGCGGGGTTGAGCAGTTCTTC
j_gene: TRBJ1-4; d_gene: TRBD1; abundance: .; v_gene: TRBV15; CDR3aa: CATSRETGGGEKLFF; CDR3nt: TGTGCCACCAGCAGAGAGACAGGGGGAGGCGAAAAACTGTTTTTT
j_gene: TRBJ1-6; d_gene: .; abundance: .; v_gene: TRBV4-1; CDR3aa: CASSQDSPLHF; CDR3nt: TGCGCCAGCAGCCAAGATTCACCCCTCCACTTT
j_gene: TRBJ1-1; d_gene: TRBD1; abundance: .; v_gene: TRBV7-9; CDR3aa: CASSLQGANTEAFF; CDR3nt: TGTGCCAGCAGCTTACAGGGGGCGAACACTGAAGCTTTCTTT
j_gene: TRBJ2-5; d_gene: .; abundance: .; v_gene: TRBV28; CDR3aa: CASRGRQYTETQYF; CDR3nt: TGTGCCAGCAGGGGGCGACAGTATACAGAGACCCAGTACTTC
j_gene: TRBJ1-4; d_gene: .; abundance: .; v_gene: TRBV6-5; CDR3aa: CASSNPGGGEKLFF; CDR3nt: TGTGCCAGCAGTAATCCCGGGGGCGGTGAAAAACTGTTTTTT
j_gene: TRBJ1-3; d_gene: .; abundance: .; v_gene: TRBV5-1; CDR3aa: CASSLGVGSRNTIYF; CDR3nt: TGCGCCAGCAGCTTGGGTGTGGGGTCTAGAAACACCATATATTTT
j_gene: TRBJ1-5; d_gene: .; abundance: .; v_gene: TRBV6-5; CDR3aa: CASTMDGNQPQHF; CDR3nt: TGTGCCAGCACCATGGACGGGAATCAGCCCCAGCATTTT
j_gene: TRBJ2-7; d_gene: TRBD1; abundance: few; v_gene: TRBV7-9; CDR3aa: CASSADRVTYEQYF; CDR3nt: TGTGCCAGCAGCGCCGACAGGGTAACCTACGAGCAGTACTTC
j_gene: TRBJ1-1; d_gene: TRBD1; abundance: .; v_gene: TRBV7-8; CDR3aa: CASTGRTGGIWNTEAFF; CDR3nt: TGTGCCAGCACCGGACGGACAGGGGGTATTTGGAACACTGAAGCTTTCTTT
j_gene: TRBJ2-3; d_gene: TRBD2; abundance: once; v_gene: TRBV5-5; CDR3aa: CASSFRAGATDTQYF; CDR3nt: TGTGCCAGCAGTTTCCGAGCGGGGGCGACAGATACGCAGTATTTT
j_gene: TRBJ2-7; d_gene: TRBD1; abundance: few; v_gene: TRBV9; CDR3aa: CASSVGLGGEREYF; CDR3nt: TGTGCCAGCAGCGTAGGTCTAGGGGGCGAAAGGGAGTACTTC
j_gene: TRBJ1-2; d_gene: .; abundance: .; v_gene: TRBV6-6; CDR3aa: CASIKTGRGYGYTF; CDR3nt: TGTGCCAGCATAAAAACAGGCCGGGGCTATGGCTACACCTTC
j_gene: TRBJ1-2; d_gene: TRBD1; abundance: .; v_gene: TRBV6-1; CDR3aa: CASNWDRASVGYTF; CDR3nt: TGTGCCAGCAATTGGGACAGGGCGTCGGTTGGCTACACCTTC
j_gene: TRBJ2-2; d_gene: TRBD1; abundance: .; v_gene: TRBV29-1; CDR3aa: CSAGQDGNTGELFF; CDR3nt: TGCAGCGCAGGACAGGACGGGAACACCGGGGAGCTGTTTTTT
j_gene: TRBJ1-1; d_gene: .; abundance: few; v_gene: TRBV5-5; CDR3aa: CASSSNWGDTEAFF; CDR3nt: TGTGCCAGCAGCTCTAATTGGGGGGACACTGAAGCTTTCTTT
j_gene: TRBJ1-6; d_gene: .; abundance: .; v_gene: TRBV6-4; CDR3aa: CASAPDPNSPLHF; CDR3nt: TGTGCCAGCGCCCCAGATCCGAATTCACCCCTCCACTTT
j_gene: TRBJ2-7; d_gene: .; abundance: .; v_gene: TRBV7-3; CDR3aa: CASSLGPEAYEQYF; CDR3nt: TGTGCCAGCAGCTTAGGGCCCGAGGCCTACGAGCAGTACTTC